One and the same sample provided the 19 T cell receptor beta chains below, sequenced in a study of blood T cells in healthy people across ages. The authors ran a second PCR of about 6 to 11 cycles using a sample-barcoded 5' primer and a J-beta primer mix. MiXCR was run by TCRdb on the 5' RACE reads, yielding one entry per CDR3 protein. The sample yields around 500,000 distinct CDR3 sequences, around 27% seen once. These data were also filed under a second study, of T cells of mothers and their children.

Sequenced: blood. The receptor source for this set is a boy younger than 10 in good health.

The chain carries TRBV20-1 and TRBJ2-2, with 10 nucleotides matching TRBD2. Looked up from germline, CDR1 is DFQATT and CDR2 is SNEGSKA (reference sequence). The CDR3 has 13 residues. The V gene end was trimmed by 6 bases and the J gene end by 7 bases; junction bases not matched to a gene: 5. The CDR3 sequence is CSAPGLARGELFF. The CDR3 nucleotides are TGCAGTGCCCCGGGACTAGCGCGCGGGGAGCTGTTTTTT.

Details on this clonotype: Germline and junction disagree at one end, which may indicate a read error. CDR3 sequence reads: CASSQDTVGTQYF. DNA of the CDR3: TGTGCCAGTAGCCAAGATACCGTTGGCACGCAGTATTTT. J is TRBJ2-3 and V is TRBV14; D not certain. The CDR3 totals 13 residues. Germline values: CDR1 SGHDN, CDR2 FVKESK.

The V gene is TRBV7-9, the J gene TRBJ2-1, with no clear D. Germline V gene sequence: CDR1 SEHNR, CDR2 FQNEAQ (reference sequence). V was pared by 4 bases and J by 7 bases, with 14 bases between. This CDR3 region has 14 residues. The CDR3 region is CASSSRLSWNEQFF. DNA of the CDR3: TGTGCCAGCAGCTCAAGGCTCTCCTGGAATGAGCAGTTCTTC. Looking up the rest from reference TRBV7-9 and TRBJ2-1 gives the full variable domain: DTGVSQNPRHKITKRGQNVTFRCDPISEHNRLYWYRQTLGQGPEFLTYFQNEAQLEKSRLLSDRFSAERPKGSFSTLEIQRTEQGDSAMYLCASSSRLSWNEQFFGPGTRLTVL.

The sample holds many counts of this clonotype. The chain is built from TRBV20-1 and TRBJ2-5, with TRBD2 identical over 12 bases. The junction had 9 bases not matched to a gene; V was cut back by 0 bases and J by 7 bases. This CDR3 has 16 amino acids. CDR1 is DFQATT, CDR2 SNEGSKA, per germline (reference sequence). The CDR3 sequence: CSARDPTSGSWVTQYF. Here the CDR3 DNA reads TGCAGTGCTAGAGATCCGACTAGCGGGAGTTGGGTGACCCAGTACTTC.

The gene calls are TRBV13 and TRBJ1-2; 7 nucleotides line up with TRBD1. Trimming removed 5 bases from V and 3 bases from J; junction bases left unmatched: 9. CDR1 and CDR2 (germline): PRHDT, FYEKMQ (reference sequence). CDR3 length equals 15 residues. CDR3: CASSPRPTGDYGYTF. In DNA form, the CDR3 reads TGTGCCAGCAGCCCACGCCCTACAGGGGACTATGGCTACACCTTC. Full variable domain (outside the CDR3, taken from reference TRBV13 and TRBJ1-2): AAGVIQSPRHLIKEKRETATLKCYPIPRHDTVYWYQQGPGQDPQFLISFYEKMQSDKGSIPDRFSAQQFSDYHSELNMSSLELGDSALYFCASSPRPTGDYGYTFGSGTRLTVV.

Details on this clonotype: The junction departs from germline at one end; a sequencing error may be responsible. The gene calls are TRBV7-8 and TRBJ1-1; D is perhaps TRBD1 (6 bases). Germline-derived CDR1 and CDR2 are SGHVS and FQNEAQ. The CDR3 spans 13 residues. The CDR3: CAGSLAQGRAAFF. CDR3 sequence (DNA): TGTGCCGGCAGCTTAGCGCAGGGGAGGGCCGCTTTCTTT.

The rearrangement links TRBV23-1 to TRBJ2-7; 7 positions match TRBD1. TRBV23-1 is designated an ORF whose function remains uncertain. The CDR3 runs 19 residues. The trim removed 0 bases at V and 0 bases at J, leaving 14 bases unmatched. The CDR3 reads CASSQSNFHGTEFSYEQYF. The CDR3 DNA sequence: TGCGCCAGCAGTCAATCTAATTTCCACGGGACAGAGTTCTCCTACGAGCAGTACTTC.

The chain is built from TRBV7-9 and TRBJ1-1; tentatively, D is TRBD1 (6 bases). V was clipped by 4 bases and J by 2 bases, with 11 bases between them. Germline V gene lookup returns CDR1 SEHNR and CDR2 FQNEAQ (reference sequence). The CDR3 covers 14 residues. Here the CDR3 reads CASSSDRFNTEAFF. Written as DNA, the CDR3 is TGTGCCAGCAGCTCGGACAGATTCAACACTGAAGCTTTCTTT. Looking up the rest from reference TRBV7-9 and TRBJ1-1 gives the full variable domain: DTGVSQNPRHKITKRGQNVTFRCDPISEHNRLYWYRQTLGQGPEFLTYFQNEAQLEKSRLLSDRFSAERPKGSFSTLEIQRTEQGDSAMYLCASSSDRFNTEAFFGQGTRLTVV.

J is TRBJ2-7 and V is TRBV25-1, with D uncertain. Germline loops: CDR1 MGHDK, CDR2 SYGVNS. The germline V and J ends were trimmed by 1 base and 6 bases, with 19 bases remaining between them. This CDR3 region has 16 residues. The CDR3 is CASSESPSRPDGEQYF. CDR3 DNA sequence: TGTGCCAGCAGTGAATCCCCCTCGAGGCCAGACGGCGAGCAGTACTTC.

This clonotype was seen a handful of times. The chain recombines TRBV30 with TRBJ2-3; TRBD2 aligns across 10 bases. The CDR3 is 16 residues long. Per germline, CDR1 GTSNPN and CDR2 SVGIG (reference sequence). V lost 4 bases to trimming and J lost 2 bases; unmatched junction nucleotides: 9. CDR3 sequence: CAWISGLAATTDTQYF. CDR3 nucleotides: TGTGCCTGGATATCTGGACTAGCGGCTACCACAGATACGCAGTATTTT.

This rearrangement joins TRBV20-1 to TRBJ2-7; a weak D match, TRBD2 (5 bases). This CDR3 is 12 amino acids long. Trimming left V 3 bases short and J 3 bases short, with 9 bases between. CDR1 DFQATT and CDR2 SNEGSKA come from the germline V gene (reference sequence). This chain's CDR3 is CSASLTSYEQYF. The CDR3 nucleotides read TGCAGTGCTAGTCTCACTAGCTACGAGCAGTACTTC.

This clonotype was detected only a few times. The chain carries TRBV12-5 and TRBJ2-7, with TRBD1 identical over 10 bases. The germline V gene encodes CDR1 LGHNT and CDR2 FRNRAP. J gave up 5 bases and V 0 bases, and 16 bases lay outside the gene matches. The CDR3 consists of 19 residues. This CDR3 is CASGLVQTNWGQGYHEQYF. CDR3 nucleotides: TGTGCTAGTGGTTTGGTACAGACCAATTGGGGACAGGGGTACCACGAGCAGTACTTC.

The J gene is TRBJ2-5, the V gene TRBV27, with 9 bases fitting TRBD2. Germline V CDR1 and CDR2: MNHEY, SMNVEV (reference sequence). This CDR3 comprises 14 residues. V lost 4 bases to trimming and J lost 11 bases; unmatched junction nucleotides: 11. CDR3 protein: CASSSRLAASGQYF. The CDR3 region has the DNA TGTGCCAGCAGTTCCAGACTAGCGGCATCCGGGCAGTACTTC.

There are a few counts of this clonotype. The chain recombines TRBV7-2 with TRBJ2-6; no definite D call. V was shortened by 3 bases and J by 0 bases, with 12 bases between the two germline ends. The germline gives CDR1 SGHTA, CDR2 FQGNSA. The CDR3 spans 17 residues. The CDR3 loop reads CASSFQWRSSGANVLTF. The DNA of the CDR3 is TGTGCCAGCAGCTTTCAGTGGCGGAGCTCTGGGGCCAACGTCCTGACTTTC. The full variable domain, its missing parts supplied by reference TRBV7-2 and TRBJ2-6, is GAGVSQSPSNKVTEKGKDVELRCDPISGHTALYWYRQSLGQGLEFLIYFQGNSAPDKSGLPSDRFSAERTGGSVSTLTIQRTQQEDSAVYLCASSFQWRSSGANVLTFGAGSRLTVL.

This clonotype occurred a few times. The CDR3: CASLKNYNEQFF. DNA of the CDR3: TGTGCCAGCCTAAAAAACTACAATGAGCAGTTCTTC. The chain has TRBV6-6 and TRBJ2-1, with D unclear. The CDR3 has 12 amino acids. Trimming cost V 8 bases and J 3 bases, with 8 bases left between them. Per germline, CDR1 MNHNY and CDR2 SVGAGI (reference sequence).

The gene calls are TRBV7-9 and TRBJ2-7, with a weak D call TRBD2 (7 bases). Trimming removed 5 bases at V and 0 bases at J, with 17 bases between. Per the germline V gene, CDR1 is SEHNR and CDR2 is FQNEAQ (reference sequence). The CDR3 contains 16 residues. The CDR3 loop reads CASSGQKRGSSYEQYF. The CDR3 nucleotides read TGTGCCAGCAGCGGACAGAAGCGGGGTAGCTCCTACGAGCAGTACTTC.

The chain employs TRBV4-1 and TRBJ2-1, with unresolved D. The CDR3 is 16 amino acids. From germline, CDR1 is MGHRA and CDR2 YSYEKL. Trimming shortened V by 0 bases and J by 6 bases, and 15 bases separated the two germline ends. The CDR3 protein is CASSQDSTPNLNEQFF. CDR3 bases: TGCGCCAGCAGCCAAGATTCGACCCCAAACCTCAATGAGCAGTTCTTC.

This clonotype has just a few counts. The J gene is TRBJ2-5, the V gene TRBV4-1; 9 bases are shared with TRBD2. The junction had 10 bases not matched to a gene; V was cut back by 4 bases and J by 4 bases. The CDR3 is 16 residues long. From germline, CDR1 is MGHRA and CDR2 YSYEKL. CDR3 sequence: CASSRYFSGGTETQYF. For the CDR3, the DNA is TGCGCCAGCAGCCGGTATTTTAGCGGGGGTACAGAGACCCAGTACTTC.

Only a few counts were recorded for this clonotype. The chain has TRBV7-6 and TRBJ2-5; TRBD1 agrees at 7 bases. With the DNA end fitting TRBJ2-7 better, the J assignment may be wrong. Germline assignment: CDR1 SGHVS and CDR2 FNYEAQ. CDR3 length: 13 amino acids. The CDR3 region has the DNA TGTGCCAGCAGCTTAGAACAGGGGAACGAGCAGTACTTC. This translates into CASSLEQGNEQYF.